This T cell receptor beta chain was sequenced for a study of blood T cells in healthy people across ages. Using a J-beta primer mix together with a sample-barcoded 5' primer, a second PCR was run for roughly 6 to 12 cycles. TCRdb itself ran the 5' RACE reads through MiXCR, one entry per CDR3 protein. This table holds about 1,800,000 distinct CDR3 sequences, 28% found once. This clonotype was detected a few times. Its target is unknown. Study findings and constraints: The recorded TCR beta diversity per million T cells decreased in a roughly linear manner with age. Long-lived donors carried more naive CD4+ cells and greater diversity than aged donors.

The sequenced material came from blood. The receptor's source is a woman aged 25 to 45 in good health.

CDR3 coding DNA: TGTGCCTGGGCGAAAGATTCTAGCTGGGACAATGAGCAGTTCTTC. This gives the protein CAWAKDSSWDNEQFF. The chain joins TRBV30 to TRBJ2-1; D is possibly TRBD2 (5 bases). CDR3 length: 15 amino acids. Looked up from germline, CDR1 is GTSNPN and CDR2 is SVGIG (reference sequence). V lost 5 bases, J lost 5 bases, and 19 bases lay in between.